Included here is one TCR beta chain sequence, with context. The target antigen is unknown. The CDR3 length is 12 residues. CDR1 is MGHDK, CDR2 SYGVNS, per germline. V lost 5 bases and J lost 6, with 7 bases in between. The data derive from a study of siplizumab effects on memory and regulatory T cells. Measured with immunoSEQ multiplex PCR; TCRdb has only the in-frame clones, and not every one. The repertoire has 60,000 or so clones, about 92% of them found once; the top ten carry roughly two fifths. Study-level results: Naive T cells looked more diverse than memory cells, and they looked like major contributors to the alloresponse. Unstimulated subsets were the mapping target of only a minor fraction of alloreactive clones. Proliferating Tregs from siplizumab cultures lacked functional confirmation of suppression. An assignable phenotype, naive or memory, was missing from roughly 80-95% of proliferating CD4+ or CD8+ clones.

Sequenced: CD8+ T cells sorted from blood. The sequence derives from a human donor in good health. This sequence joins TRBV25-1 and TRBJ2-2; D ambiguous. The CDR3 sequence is CASSLVPGELFF. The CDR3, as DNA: TGTGCCAGCAGTTTAGTCCCCGGGGAGCTGTTTTTT.